This is a list of T cell receptor beta chains from one sample in a study of blood T cells in healthy people across ages. TCRdb re-derived calls from the 5' RACE reads in MiXCR, one entry per CDR3 protein. The data contain roughly 2 million distinct CDR3 sequences, around half of them singletons. Sample: blood. The receptor set was obtained from a woman in her thirties or forties in good health. The CDR3 runs from the conserved cysteine through the conserved F or W. D genes are given only for firm matches. Size is omitted from some rows. Given values are once, few, many or a class for expanded clones.

TRBV6-5	TRBD2	TRBJ2-5	NA	CASSYRTSATQYF	TGTGCCAGCAGTTACCGGACTAGCGCGACCCAGTACTTC
TRBV9	NA	TRBJ2-1	NA	CASSATLAGYNEQFF	TGTGCCAGCAGCGCCACACTAGCTGGCTACAATGAGCAGTTCTTC
TRBV7-9	NA	TRBJ1-2	NA	CASSPPTDTYGYTF	TGTGCCAGCAGCCCGCCCACAGATACCTATGGCTACACCTTC
TRBV3-1	NA	TRBJ2-6	NA	CASSQSVTARAGANALTF	TGTGCCAGCAGCCAATCCGTGACAGCGCGCGCTGGGGCCAACGCCCTGACTTTC
TRBV7-3	NA	TRBJ2-5	few	CASSLIAGPETQYF	TGTGCCAGCAGCTTAATCGCAGGGCCAGAGACCCAGTACTTC
TRBV20-1	NA	TRBJ2-7	NA	CSARAFGRETYEQYF	TGCAGTGCTAGAGCTTTCGGGCGGGAAACTTACGAGCAGTACTTC
TRBV9	NA	TRBJ2-5	NA	CASSVAGIETQYF	TGTGCCAGCAGCGTAGCGGGGATAGAGACCCAGTACTTC
TRBV9	TRBD2	TRBJ2-7	NA	CASSVNQRGSSYEQYF	TGTGCCAGCAGCGTAAATCAGCGGGGCTCCTCCTACGAGCAGTACTTC
TRBV27	NA	TRBJ2-3	NA	CASSLSVLPDTQYF	TGTGCCAGCAGTTTATCAGTACTCCCAGATACGCAGTATTTT
TRBV2	NA	TRBJ2-1	few	CASSEYRGAINEQFF	TGTGCCAGCAGTGAATATCGGGGGGCGATTAATGAGCAGTTCTTC
TRBV29-1	NA	TRBJ2-3	few	CSVKTGLRADTQYF	TGCAGCGTTAAAACAGGGTTAAGGGCAGATACGCAGTATTTT
TRBV15	NA	TRBJ2-3	NA	CATSTPGESTDTQYF	TGTGCCACCAGCACACCGGGGGAGAGCACAGATACGCAGTATTTT
TRBV9	NA	TRBJ2-7	NA	CASTGGSGTYNEQYF	TGTGCCAGCACCGGGGGTTCAGGGACCTACAATGAGCAGTACTTC
TRBV7-2	TRBD2	TRBJ2-5	NA	CASSLVGGGAETQYF	TGTGCCAGCAGCTTAGTCGGCGGGGGGGCCGAGACCCAGTACTTC
TRBV10-3	TRBD1	TRBJ2-7	many	CAIRDAGTGGKEQYF	TGTGCCATCAGGGACGCCGGGACAGGGGGCAAAGAGCAGTACTTC
TRBV7-2	NA	TRBJ2-2	NA	CASSLVPPPGTGELFF	TGTGCCAGCAGCTTGGTTCCCCCTCCGGGGACCGGGGAGCTGTTTTTT
TRBV3-1	NA	TRBJ1-1	NA	CASSPLPGSGAFF	TGTGCCAGCAGCCCCCTGCCGGGGTCGGGAGCTTTCTTT
TRBV18	TRBD1	TRBJ2-3	NA	CASSPTGVQTDTQYF	TGTGCCAGCTCACCAACAGGGGTGCAAACAGATACGCAGTATTTT
TRBV6-2/TRBV6-3	NA	TRBJ2-5	NA	CASSHGQRVVETQYF	TGTGCCAGCAGTCACGGTCAGCGGGTGGTCGAGACCCAGTACTTC
TRBV7-7	NA	TRBJ2-7	NA	CASSLVRRSSYNEQYF	TGTGCTAGCAGCTTAGTTCGGCGGAGCTCCTACAATGAGCAGTACTTC
TRBV7-9	NA	TRBJ2-3	few	CANTGDTDTQYF	TGTGCCAACACGGGAGACACAGATACGCAGTATTTT
TRBV20-1	NA	TRBJ1-6	NA	CSASNSFDSPLHF	TGCAGTGCTAGCAACAGTTTCGATTCACCCCTCCACTTT
TRBV6-2/TRBV6-3	NA	TRBJ1-5	NA	CASWRQGNQPQHF	TGTGCCAGCTGGCGACAGGGCAATCAGCCCCAGCATTTT
TRBV6-2/TRBV6-3	NA	TRBJ1-1	NA	CASSWEANTEAFF	TGTGCCAGCTCATGGGAAGCGAACACTGAAGCTTTCTTT
TRBV7-3	TRBD1	TRBJ2-6	many	CASSRDSSGANVLTF	TGTGCCAGCAGCCGGGACAGCTCTGGGGCCAACGTCCTGACTTTC
TRBV27	NA	TRBJ2-7	NA	CASSPPIGYEQYF	TGTGCCAGCAGTCCCCCCATTGGCTACGAGCAGTACTTC
TRBV5-1	NA	TRBJ2-5	NA	CASNTTDRHPGETQYF	TGCGCCAGCAACACCACCGACAGGCATCCAGGGGAGACCCAGTACTTC
TRBV3-1	TRBD1	TRBJ2-5	NA	CASSLTRTGQSETQYF	TGTGCCAGCAGCCTGACCAGGACAGGCCAGTCCGAGACCCAGTACTTC
TRBV7-8	TRBD2	TRBJ2-6	once	CASNNEAGIFTGANVLTF	TGTGCCAGCAACAACGAAGCGGGGATCTTCACTGGGGCCAACGTCCTGACTTTC
TRBV24-1	TRBD1	TRBJ2-7	NA	CATSDGQGRYEQYF	TGTGCCACCAGTGATGGACAGGGGCGCTACGAGCAGTACTTC
TRBV6-5	TRBD1	TRBJ1-4	NA	CASSYVPQGAGNEKLFF	TGTGCCAGCAGTTACGTCCCCCAGGGGGCGGGTAATGAAAAACTGTTTTTT
TRBV27	TRBD1	TRBJ1-5	NA	CASSPKTGVENQPQHF	TGTGCCAGCAGTCCAAAGACAGGGGTGGAGAATCAGCCCCAGCATTTT
TRBV7-2	NA	TRBJ2-5	few	CASTSSLSETQYF	TGTGCCAGCACCTCCTCATTGAGTGAGACCCAGTACTTC
TRBV5-1	TRBD2	TRBJ2-7	NA	CASSQLNKRGEYEQYF	TGCGCCAGCAGCCAACTAAACAAGCGGGGGGAGTACGAGCAGTACTTC
TRBV7-9	NA	TRBJ2-5	few	CASSLGLAGTGTETQYF	TGTGCCAGCAGCTTAGGTTTGGCTGGGACTGGTACGGAGACCCAGTACTTC
TRBV20-1	NA	TRBJ2-3	few	CRTGPPTDTQYF	TGCAGGACCGGGCCCCCCACAGATACGCAGTATTTT
TRBV28	NA	TRBJ1-2	few	CASSFRVGQGTSYGYTF	TGTGCCAGCAGTTTCAGGGTTGGCCAGGGGACGAGCTATGGCTACACCTTC
TRBV29-1	NA	TRBJ2-3	NA	CSVVRTTDTQYF	TGCAGCGTTGTCCGGACCACAGATACGCAGTATTTT
TRBV6-2/TRBV6-3	NA	TRBJ1-2	NA	CASREGLIYGYTF	TGTGCCAGCAGAGAGGGACTCATCTATGGCTACACCTTC
TRBV11-2	TRBD2	TRBJ2-1	NA	CASSLGTGGRDEQFF	TGTGCCAGCAGCTTGGGCACGGGGGGAAGGGATGAGCAGTTCTTC
TRBV4-1	NA	TRBJ1-1	NA	CASSQPGQFTEAFF	TGCGCCAGCAGCCAACCCGGACAGTTCACTGAAGCTTTCTTT
TRBV6-1	TRBD1	TRBJ2-7	few	CASTRQGWSYEQYF	TGTGCCAGCACCAGACAGGGTTGGTCCTACGAGCAGTACTTC
TRBV28	NA	TRBJ2-7	once	CASSSVGKVDYEQYF	TGTGCCAGCAGTTCGGTGGGAAAGGTGGACTACGAGCAGTACTTC
TRBV6-5	TRBD2	TRBJ2-3	NA	CASRREGGTDTQYF	TGTGCCAGCAGGCGGGAGGGAGGGACAGATACGCAGTATTTT
TRBV5-1	TRBD1	TRBJ2-1	few	CASSLTTGTGVGNEQFF	TGCGCCAGCAGCCTCACAACCGGGACAGGGGTGGGGAATGAGCAGTTCTTC
TRBV9	TRBD2	TRBJ2-1	NA	CAGSVVAGGPPSYNEQFF	TGTGCCGGCAGCGTAGTGGCGGGAGGGCCCCCCTCCTACAATGAGCAGTTCTTC
TRBV6-2/TRBV6-3	NA	TRBJ2-7	NA	CASSRLGFYEQYF	TGTGCCAGCAGCCGTTTGGGGTTCTACGAGCAGTACTTC
TRBV15	NA	TRBJ2-3	NA	CATSGDPTSTDTQYF	TGTGCCACCAGCGGAGACCCGACTAGTACAGATACGCAGTATTTT
TRBV20-1	TRBD1	TRBJ1-5	NA	CSATQGADQPQHF	TGCAGTGCCACACAGGGGGCCGATCAGCCCCAGCATTTT
TRBV12-3/TRBV12-4	NA	TRBJ2-5	NA	CATDQEGKETQYF	TGTGCCACCGATCAGGAGGGGAAAGAGACCCAGTACTTC
TRBV7-2	TRBD1	TRBJ1-5	NA	CASSLDGTGGTHQPQHF	TGTGCCAGCAGCTTAGATGGGACAGGGGGGACCCATCAGCCCCAGCATTTT
TRBV20-1	NA	TRBJ2-1	NA	CSASFSANSEQFF	TGCAGTGCTAGTTTTTCGGCCAACAGTGAGCAGTTCTTC